This TCR beta chain was sequenced in a study of cytomegalovirus exposure and HLA in healthy donors. Study-level background: Ancestry clustering placed around 81% of under 450 genotyped donors in the Caucasian-associated cluster. General study points: Versus the approximately 700-donor mean, an Asian-associated ancestry cluster reportedly showed fewer N-insertions in a later analysis. Later analysis placed DRB1 highest and HLA-C lowest in TCR association rates, which differed by HLA locus. The authors judged a highly shared variant cluster likely a sequencing artifact.

On this clone: Antigen specificity is unknown.

This CDR3 is 12 amino acids long. Deletions cut 6 bases from V and 6 bases from J, with 11 bases between. Germline V gene lookup returns CDR1 MNHNS and CDR2 SASEGT. The PCR had 60 Vbeta and 13 Jbeta primers. Assay used: immunoSEQ multiplex PCR; TCRdb lists only in-frame clones, some missing. Altogether about 130,000 clones are present, 60% to 80% being singletons, with the ten largest covering 5.5% to 8.5%. The sequencing input was PBMCs. This clonotype was obtained from a male donor in good health and CMV-seronegative. J is TRBJ1-1 and V is TRBV6-1; D is possibly TRBD1 (5 bases). In DNA, the CDR3 is TGTGCCAGCAGGTGGACATTGGCTGAAGCTTTCTTT. It yields the protein CASRWTLAEAFF.